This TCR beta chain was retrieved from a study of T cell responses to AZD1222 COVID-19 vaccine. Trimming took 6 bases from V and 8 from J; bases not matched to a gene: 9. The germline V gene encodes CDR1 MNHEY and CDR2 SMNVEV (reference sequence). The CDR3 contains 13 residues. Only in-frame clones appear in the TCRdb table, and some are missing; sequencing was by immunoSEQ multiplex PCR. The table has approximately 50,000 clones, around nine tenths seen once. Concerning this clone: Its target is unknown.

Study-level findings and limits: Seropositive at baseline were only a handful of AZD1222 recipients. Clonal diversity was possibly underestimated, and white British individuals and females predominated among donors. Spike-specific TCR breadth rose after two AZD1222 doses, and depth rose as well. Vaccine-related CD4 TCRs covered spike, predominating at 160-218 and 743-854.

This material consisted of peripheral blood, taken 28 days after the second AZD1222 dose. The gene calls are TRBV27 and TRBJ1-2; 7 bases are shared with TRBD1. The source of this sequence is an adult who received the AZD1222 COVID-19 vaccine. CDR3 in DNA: TGTGCCAGCAGACTGACAGGGACGGAGGGCTACACCTTC. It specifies CASRLTGTEGYTF.